This is a list of T cell receptor beta chains from one sample in a study of beta chain features in type 1 diabetes. Data came from immunoSEQ multiplex PCR; TCRdb stores just in-frame clones and leaves some out. In the table there are under 200,000 clones, 7.5% to 10% of which are singletons. Sequencing was done on a sample of central memory CD4+ T cells from blood. These receptor sequences come from a man between 18 and 29 years old in good health. Each CDR3 is given with its conserved first and last residue. The order of the fields is V gene, J gene, clone size, CDR3 length, D gene, CDR3 protein, CDR3 DNA. A D gene is named only where the DNA matches it firmly. Expanded clones get a size class; other rows say once, few or many, or leave the size out.

v_call: TRBV4-3; j_call: TRBJ2-1; clone_size: .; cdr3_length: 16; d_call: TRBD2; cdr3_aa: CASSQDRSGIDNEQFF; cdr3_nt: TGCGCCAGCAGCCAAGATCGTAGCGGGATAGACAATGAGCAGTTCTTC
v_call: TRBV5-1; j_call: TRBJ2-1; clone_size: few; cdr3_length: 13; d_call: TRBD1; cdr3_aa: CARYGTGYNEQFF; cdr3_nt: TGCGCCAGGTACGGGACAGGATACAATGAGCAGTTCTTC
v_call: TRBV6-5; j_call: TRBJ2-7; clone_size: .; cdr3_length: 14; d_call: .; cdr3_aa: CASSLGRGAYEQYF; cdr3_nt: TGTGCCAGCAGCCTTGGACGGGGAGCCTACGAGCAGTACTTC
v_call: TRBV5-4; j_call: TRBJ1-6; clone_size: many; cdr3_length: 14; d_call: .; cdr3_aa: CASSWTRANSPLHF; cdr3_nt: TGTGCCAGCAGCTGGACACGGGCTAATTCACCCCTCCACTTT
v_call: TRBV9; j_call: TRBJ1-2; clone_size: .; cdr3_length: 14; d_call: .; cdr3_aa: CASSVANSYYGYTF; cdr3_nt: TGTGCCAGCAGCGTAGCTAACAGTTACTATGGCTACACCTTC
v_call: TRBV7-3; j_call: TRBJ2-5; clone_size: .; cdr3_length: 14; d_call: TRBD2; cdr3_aa: CASSRLGEGETQYF; cdr3_nt: TGTGCCAGCAGCCGTCTGGGGGAGGGGGAGACCCAGTACTTC
v_call: TRBV7-9; j_call: TRBJ2-7; clone_size: .; cdr3_length: 15; d_call: .; cdr3_aa: CASSLEQASSYEQYF; cdr3_nt: TGTGCCAGCAGCTTAGAACAGGCAAGCTCCTACGAGCAGTACTTC
v_call: TRBV7-2; j_call: TRBJ1-4; clone_size: .; cdr3_length: 14; d_call: .; cdr3_aa: CASSVRGGNEKLFF; cdr3_nt: TGTGCCAGCAGCGTTAGGGGGGGTAATGAAAAACTGTTTTTT
v_call: TRBV5-1; j_call: TRBJ2-6; clone_size: .; cdr3_length: 17; d_call: TRBD1; cdr3_aa: CASTDRGPISGANVLTF; cdr3_nt: TGCGCCAGCACGGACAGGGGGCCGATCTCTGGGGCCAACGTCCTGACTTTC
v_call: TRBV19; j_call: TRBJ2-5; clone_size: .; cdr3_length: 15; d_call: .; cdr3_aa: CASSSHVDNQETQYF; cdr3_nt: TGTGCCAGTAGTTCTCATGTGGACAATCAAGAGACCCAGTACTTC
v_call: TRBV11-2; j_call: TRBJ1-2; clone_size: few; cdr3_length: 13; d_call: .; cdr3_aa: CASSLGPNYGYTF; cdr3_nt: TGTGCCAGCAGCTTAGGGCCTAACTATGGCTACACCTTC
v_call: TRBV5-6; j_call: TRBJ2-7; clone_size: few; cdr3_length: 12; d_call: .; cdr3_aa: CASSSGFVEQYF; cdr3_nt: TGTGCCAGCAGCTCAGGGTTTGTCGAGCAGTACTTC
v_call: TRBV7-2; j_call: TRBJ2-2; clone_size: .; cdr3_length: 15; d_call: .; cdr3_aa: CASSLWRAPTGELFF; cdr3_nt: TGTGCCAGCAGCTTATGGAGGGCACCGACCGGGGAGCTGTTTTTT
v_call: TRBV19; j_call: TRBJ1-2; clone_size: .; cdr3_length: 12; d_call: .; cdr3_aa: CASSIDGYGYTF; cdr3_nt: TGTGCCAGTAGTATCGACGGGTATGGCTACACCTTC
v_call: TRBV9; j_call: TRBJ2-3; clone_size: .; cdr3_length: 16; d_call: TRBD2; cdr3_aa: CASSVVTSGGADTQYF; cdr3_nt: TGTGCCAGCAGCGTAGTGACTAGCGGGGGGGCAGATACGCAGTATTTT
v_call: TRBV19; j_call: TRBJ2-3; clone_size: .; cdr3_length: 15; d_call: .; cdr3_aa: CASSIPGVGTDTQYF; cdr3_nt: TGTGCCAGTAGTATCCCAGGGGTCGGCACAGATACGCAGTATTTT
v_call: TRBV9; j_call: TRBJ2-2; clone_size: .; cdr3_length: 13; d_call: .; cdr3_aa: CASSVAIGGELFF; cdr3_nt: TGTGCCAGCAGCGTAGCTATCGGCGGGGAGCTGTTTTTT
v_call: TRBV10-3; j_call: TRBJ2-5; clone_size: many; cdr3_length: 14; d_call: .; cdr3_aa: CAISAGTTQETQYF; cdr3_nt: TGTGCCATTAGCGCCGGGACAACACAAGAGACCCAGTACTTC
v_call: TRBV18; j_call: TRBJ1-6; clone_size: .; cdr3_length: 16; d_call: .; cdr3_aa: CASSPLQGGSNSPLHF; cdr3_nt: TGTGCCAGCTCACCGCTTCAGGGAGGAAGTAATTCACCCCTCCACTTT
v_call: TRBV9; j_call: TRBJ2-1; clone_size: .; cdr3_length: 15; d_call: TRBD2; cdr3_aa: CASSPRLAGGQKQFF; cdr3_nt: TGTGCCAGCAGCCCCCGACTAGCGGGGGGGCAGAAGCAGTTCTTC
v_call: TRBV19; j_call: TRBJ2-2; clone_size: .; cdr3_length: 16; d_call: .; cdr3_aa: CASTPARSEWTGELFF; cdr3_nt: TGTGCCAGTACTCCTGCAAGGAGCGAGTGGACCGGGGAGCTGTTTTTT
v_call: TRBV7-2; j_call: TRBJ2-5; clone_size: few; cdr3_length: 14; d_call: .; cdr3_aa: CASSLTDPRGTQYF; cdr3_nt: TGTGCCAGCAGCTTGACCGACCCGAGAGGGACCCAGTACTTC
v_call: TRBV15; j_call: TRBJ1-5; clone_size: few; cdr3_length: 15; d_call: TRBD1; cdr3_aa: CATSRDRGRWQPQHF; cdr3_nt: TGTGCCACCAGCAGAGACAGGGGGCGTTGGCAGCCCCAGCATTTT
v_call: TRBV29-1; j_call: TRBJ2-3; clone_size: .; cdr3_length: 14; d_call: TRBD2; cdr3_aa: CSVLLAGGENTQYF; cdr3_nt: TGCAGCGTTCTTCTAGCGGGAGGTGAAAATACGCAGTATTTT
v_call: TRBV5-1; j_call: TRBJ2-7; clone_size: few; cdr3_length: 14; d_call: .; cdr3_aa: CASSPTGYGNEQYF; cdr3_nt: TGCGCCAGCAGCCCAACAGGGTACGGGAACGAGCAGTACTTC
v_call: TRBV6-1; j_call: TRBJ1-2; clone_size: .; cdr3_length: 11; d_call: .; cdr3_aa: CASSDRYGYTF; cdr3_nt: TGTGCCAGCAGTGATAGATATGGCTACACCTTC
v_call: TRBV11-3; j_call: TRBJ2-2; clone_size: .; cdr3_length: 14; d_call: TRBD1; cdr3_aa: CASSTQGGTGELFF; cdr3_nt: TGTGCCAGCAGCACACAGGGGGGCACCGGGGAGCTGTTTTTT
v_call: TRBV19; j_call: TRBJ2-3; clone_size: .; cdr3_length: 18; d_call: TRBD2; cdr3_aa: CASSMGGLAGRPPDTQYF; cdr3_nt: TGTGCCAGTAGTATGGGGGGACTAGCGGGAAGGCCCCCAGATACGCAGTATTTT
v_call: TRBV11-3; j_call: TRBJ1-1; clone_size: few; cdr3_length: 13; d_call: TRBD1; cdr3_aa: CASSYRTGSEAFF; cdr3_nt: TGTGCCAGCAGCTATAGGACAGGGTCTGAAGCTTTCTTT
v_call: TRBV7-9; j_call: TRBJ2-1; clone_size: .; cdr3_length: 15; d_call: .; cdr3_aa: CASSRTDYSYNEQFF; cdr3_nt: TGTGCCAGCAGCCGGACAGATTACTCCTACAATGAGCAGTTCTTC
v_call: TRBV6-6; j_call: TRBJ1-1; clone_size: few; cdr3_length: 11; d_call: TRBD1; cdr3_aa: CASSWNRGAFF; cdr3_nt: TGTGCCAGCAGCTGGAACAGGGGAGCTTTCTTT
v_call: TRBV7-9; j_call: TRBJ2-1; clone_size: few; cdr3_length: 15; d_call: .; cdr3_aa: CASSLGRQGYNEQFF; cdr3_nt: TGTGCCAGCAGCTTAGGTCGGCAGGGCTACAATGAGCAGTTCTTC
v_call: TRBV7-2; j_call: TRBJ2-7; clone_size: few; cdr3_length: 14; d_call: TRBD1; cdr3_aa: CASSLDRSSYEQYF; cdr3_nt: TGTGCCAGCAGCTTGGACAGGAGCTCCTACGAGCAGTACTTC
v_call: TRBV11-1; j_call: TRBJ2-7; clone_size: few; cdr3_length: 15; d_call: TRBD1; cdr3_aa: CASSPRDRETYEQYF; cdr3_nt: TGTGCCAGCAGTCCCCGGGACAGGGAGACCTACGAGCAGTACTTC
v_call: TRBV7-3; j_call: TRBJ1-1; clone_size: .; cdr3_length: 13; d_call: .; cdr3_aa: CASSPVRNTEAFF; cdr3_nt: TGTGCCAGCAGCCCTGTCAGGAACACTGAAGCTTTCTTT
v_call: TRBV27; j_call: TRBJ2-1; clone_size: few; cdr3_length: 15; d_call: .; cdr3_aa: CASRLGRSSYNEQFF; cdr3_nt: TGTGCCAGCAGGTTGGGGCGGAGCTCCTACAATGAGCAGTTCTTC
v_call: TRBV11-1; j_call: TRBJ2-7; clone_size: .; cdr3_length: 18; d_call: .; cdr3_aa: CASSPREGRRSPTYEQYF; cdr3_nt: TGTGCCAGCAGCCCCCGCGAGGGGAGGAGGAGCCCTACCTACGAGCAGTACTTC
v_call: TRBV29-1; j_call: TRBJ2-7; clone_size: many; cdr3_length: 14; d_call: TRBD2; cdr3_aa: CSVSGLAGAYEQYF; cdr3_nt: TGCAGCGTTTCCGGACTAGCGGGAGCCTACGAGCAGTACTTC
v_call: TRBV21-1; j_call: TRBJ2-7; clone_size: .; cdr3_length: 14; d_call: .; cdr3_aa: CASSNKRVRYEQYF; cdr3_nt: TGTGCCAGCAGCAATAAACGGGTGCGCTACGAGCAGTACTTC
v_call: TRBV11-2; j_call: TRBJ1-1; clone_size: few; cdr3_length: 14; d_call: .; cdr3_aa: CASSLVGGSTEAFF; cdr3_nt: TGTGCCAGCAGCTTAGTGGGGGGTTCCACTGAAGCTTTCTTT
v_call: TRBV29-1; j_call: TRBJ1-4; clone_size: .; cdr3_length: 13; d_call: .; cdr3_aa: CSVRTDLNEKLFF; cdr3_nt: TGCAGCGTTCGGACAGATCTTAATGAAAAACTGTTTTTT
v_call: TRBV11-2; j_call: TRBJ2-2; clone_size: .; cdr3_length: 14; d_call: TRBD2; cdr3_aa: CASSSISGRGELFF; cdr3_nt: TGTGCCAGCAGCTCCATTAGCGGGAGAGGGGAGCTGTTTTTT